The 19 T cell receptor beta chains in this list originate from one sample, sequenced in a study of blood T cell repertoires in COVID-19. Data came from immunoSEQ multiplex PCR; TCRdb stores just in-frame clones and leaves some out. The table records 300,000 to 350,000 clones, 90% of them present only once. The sequencing sample was made of peripheral blood. The receptors stem from a woman between 25 and 40 years old with COVID-19, enrolled during active disease.

The chain uses TRBV9 and TRBJ2-5, with 13 bases matching TRBD2. In germline, CDR1 is SGDLS, CDR2 YYNGEE. This CDR3 spans 19 amino acids. V was clipped by 0 bases and J by 0 bases; unmatched bases: 8. The CDR3 reads CASSVGLAGGSMYQETQYF. Here the CDR3 DNA reads TGTGCCAGCAGCGTAGGACTAGCGGGAGGCTCGATGTACCAAGAGACCCAGTACTTC.

Only a few counts were recorded for this clone. Other DNA sequences from this sample encode an identical CDR3 as well. The chain recombines TRBV2 with TRBJ1-3; D uncertain. The CDR3 extends over 15 amino acids. In germline, CDR1 is SNHLY, CDR2 FYNNEI. The V gene lost 4 bases and the J gene lost 1 base, with 11 bases spanning the gap. The CDR3 protein is CASSVHRGSGNTIYF. DNA of the CDR3: TGTGCCAGCAGTGTTCACCGGGGATCTGGAAACACCATATATTTT.

This rearrangement joins TRBV4-3 to TRBJ2-2; the match to TRBD2 covers 9 bases. The CDR3 extends over 18 amino acids. Germline V gene data show CDR1 as LGHNA and CDR2 as YSLEER. V was clipped by 3 bases and J by 0 bases; unmatched bases: 8. The CDR3, as DNA: TGCGCCAGCAGCCAGCGGCTAGCGGGAACTACGAACACCGGGGAGCTGTTTTTT. Residues: CASSQRLAGTTNTGELFF.

J is TRBJ1-6 and V is TRBV6-5; D gene ambiguous. The V end lost 2 bases, the J end lost 9 bases, and 5 bases lay between the germline ends. There are 12 residues in the CDR3. Germline values: CDR1 MNHEY, CDR2 SVGAGI. CDR3 loop: CASSYGGSPLHF. CDR3 DNA: TGTGCCAGCAGTTACGGAGGTTCACCCCTCCACTTT.

The chain joins TRBV5-5 to TRBJ1-1; 10 bases agree with TRBD1. The CDR3 sequence is 14 residues long. CDR1 SGHKS and CDR2 YYEKEE come from the germline V gene (reference sequence). J lost 4 bases, V lost 3 bases, and 3 bases had no gene match. Here the CDR3 DNA reads TGTGCCAGCAGCTCAGGACAGGGGGGCACTGAAGCTTTCTTT. Translated: CASSSGQGGTEAFF.

The chain joins TRBV19 to TRBJ2-7; 7 bases map to TRBD1. With 4 bases clipped from V and 2 bases from J, the junction kept 8 bases outside the gene matches. In germline, CDR1 is LNHDA, CDR2 SQIVND (reference sequence). The CDR3 extends over 15 amino acids. DNA for the CDR3: TGTGCCAGTAGTACCTTAAGACAGGGACCCTACGAGCAGTACTTC. It translates to CASSTLRQGPYEQYF.

The J gene is TRBJ2-7, the V gene TRBV7-3, with 10 bases lining up with TRBD2. The ends lost 6 bases at V and 2 bases at J; junction bases unmatched: 10. CDR1 and CDR2 from the germline V gene are SGHTA and FQGTGA. CDR3 length: 16 residues. CDR3 sequence reads: CASRKFLAGVTYEQYF. CDR3 coding DNA: TGTGCCAGCAGAAAATTTCTAGCGGGAGTAACCTACGAGCAGTACTTC.

The V gene is TRBV19, the J gene TRBJ1-1, with a tentative D call TRBD1 (6 bases). Trimming cost V 6 bases and J 1 base, with 21 bases left between them. This CDR3 comprises 17 residues. The germline V gene has CDR1 LNHDA and CDR2 SQIVND (reference sequence). CDR3 coding DNA: TGTGCCAGTAGCTCCAAGGGGGTCTTCATCACGAACACTGAAGCTTTCTTT. It translates to CASSSKGVFITNTEAFF.

The rearrangement joins TRBV4-1 to TRBJ1-4; possibly TRBD1 for D (5 bases). Deletions cut 0 bases from V and 0 bases from J, with 8 bases between. CDR1 and CDR2 (germline): MGHRA, YSYEKL. CDR3 length: 16 amino acids. Written as DNA, the CDR3 is TGCGCCAGCAGCCAAGAGACAGACCCAACTAATGAAAAACTGTTTTTT. It translates to CASSQETDPTNEKLFF.

The chain is built from TRBV19 and TRBJ1-5, with 10 nucleotides matching TRBD1. V dropped 5 bases and J dropped 1; count of bases not matched to a gene: 8. The CDR3 is 17 residues long. The germline gives CDR1 LNHDA, CDR2 SQIVND (reference sequence). CDR3 residues: CASSRQGARASNQPQHF. CDR3 nucleotides: TGTGCCAGTAGTCGACAGGGGGCAAGAGCAAGCAATCAGCCCCAGCATTTT.

As regards this clone: The same CDR3 is also encoded by other DNA sequences in this sample. The chain uses TRBV30 and TRBJ1-1; perhaps TRBD1 as D (5 bases). The CDR3 covers 14 residues. Between the trimmed V and J ends, which lost 0 bases and 4 bases, there was a span of 12 bases. The V gene's germline CDR1 is GTSNPN and CDR2 SVGIG (reference sequence). The CDR3 here is CAWSVGALGTEAFF. In DNA, the CDR3 is TGTGCCTGGAGTGTAGGGGCTCTGGGCACTGAAGCTTTCTTT. The entire variable domain, with the rest obtained from reference TRBV30 and TRBJ1-1, is as follows: SQTIHQWPATLVQPVGSPLSLECTVEGTSNPNLYWYRQAAGRGLQLLFYSVGIGQISSEVPQNLSASRPQDRQFILSSKKLLLSDSGFYLCAWSVGALGTEAFFGQGTRLTVV.

The CDR3 loop reads CATRSQRSTDTQYF. The CDR3 coding sequence is TGTGCCACTCGCAGTCAGCGGAGCACAGATACGCAGTATTTT. This chain links TRBV6-4 with TRBJ2-3, with D perhaps matching TRBD2 (5 bases). The CDR3 is 14 residues long. Between the trimmed V and J ends, which lost 10 bases and 0 bases, there was a span of 14 bases. Germline V gives CDR1 MRHNA, CDR2 SNTAGT.

This sequence joins TRBV7-9 and TRBJ2-1; D perhaps matches TRBD2 (5 bases). Trimming cost V 7 bases and J 5 bases, with 21 bases left between them. Germline V gene sequence: CDR1 SEHNR, CDR2 FQNEAQ (reference sequence). This CDR3 region has 16 residues. The CDR3 sequence: CASNRRAAAINNEQFF. As DNA, the CDR3 is TGTGCCAGCAACCGCCGGGCAGCGGCCATTAACAATGAGCAGTTCTTC.

The chain employs TRBV27 and TRBJ2-7, with D perhaps TRBD2 (7 bases). The CDR3 totals 16 residues. The ends were cut back, 6 bases at V and 2 bases at J, with 20 bases in the middle. Looked up from germline, CDR1 is MNHEY and CDR2 is SMNVEV (reference sequence). The CDR3 region has the DNA TGTGCCAGCAGCTCCGCCGGGGGGCCCTCACCCTACGAGCAGTACTTC. This encodes CASSSAGGPSPYEQYF.

The chain carries TRBV29-1 and TRBJ2-1; D gene ambiguous. The germline V and J ends were trimmed by 5 bases and 0 bases, with 8 bases remaining between them. CDR1 and CDR2 from the germline V gene are SQVTM and ANQGSEA. This CDR3 region has 13 residues. CDR3 coding DNA: TGCAGCGTTATAGACACCTCCTACAATGAGCAGTTCTTC. Its translation is CSVIDTSYNEQFF.

This sequence joins TRBV5-1 and TRBJ2-3; D is perhaps TRBD2 (5 bases). This CDR3 region has 15 residues. Germline V gene lookup returns CDR1 SGHRS and CDR2 YFSETQ. V was trimmed by 0 bases and J by 4 bases, leaving 12 bases between them. This chain's CDR3 is CASSLAGNHADTQYF. The CDR3 DNA follows: TGCGCCAGCAGCTTGGCGGGAAACCATGCAGATACGCAGTATTTT.

CDR3 coding DNA: TGTGCCAGCAGTCCCGGGACTAGCGGGAGAATGTATACGCAGTATTTT. Its protein is CASSPGTSGRMYTQYF. The chain couples TRBV2 to TRBJ2-3, with TRBD2 identical over 14 bases. The CDR3 loop spans 16 amino acids. Trimming removed 5 bases from V and 7 bases from J; junction bases left unmatched: 8. The V gene's germline CDR1 is SNHLY and CDR2 FYNNEI.

This clone has only a few counts. The V and J genes are TRBV12-3 or TRBV12-4 and TRBJ2-3; D gene unclear. The V end lost 6 bases, the J end lost 2 bases, and 9 bases lay between the germline ends. The CDR3 contains 13 residues. CDR3 in DNA: TGTGCCAGCAGCTCTTACACCACAGATACGCAGTATTTT. It yields the protein CASSSYTTDTQYF.

V gene TRBV19 combines with J gene TRBJ2-1, with TRBD2 matching 8 bases. V dropped 1 base and J dropped 5; count of bases not matched to a gene: 4. The length of the CDR3 is 15 residues. The V gene's germline CDR1 is LNHDA and CDR2 SQIVND (reference sequence). The CDR3 reads CASSIVTSGNNEQFF. The CDR3 nucleotides are TGTGCCAGTAGTATAGTAACTAGCGGAAACAATGAGCAGTTCTTC. The variable domain in full, with the rest retrieved from reference TRBV19 and TRBJ2-1, is DGGITQSPKYLFRKEGQNVTLSCEQNLNHDAMYWYRQDPGQGLRLIYYSQIVNDFQKGDIAEGYSVSREKKESFPLTVTSAQKNPTAFYLCASSIVTSGNNEQFFGPGTRLTVL.